Listed here is a single TCR beta chain. Its antigen remains unknown. V lost 1 base and J lost 5, with 5 bases in between. The germline gives CDR1 WNHNN, CDR2 SYGVQD (reference sequence). The CDR3 contains 12 residues. The data derive from a study of OX40 agonist ivuxolimab in advanced cancers. Notes on the study in general: There were, on average, more expanded clones in CD8+ T cells than in CD4+.

Sampled blood was obtained at baseline, cycle 4 day 1, and cycle 7 day 1. The assay was immunoSEQ multiplex PCR, and TCRdb's table has in-frame clones only and misses some. This sample has some 43,000 clones, with roughly 94% found just once. The material sequenced was CD4+ or CD8+ T cells sorted from blood, taken in a trial of the OX40 agonist ivuxolimab. This clonotype was sampled from an adult with an advanced solid tumor such as melanoma, head and neck, liver or kidney cancer. This chain connects TRBV10-1 to TRBJ1-1, with D uncertain. CDR3 region: CASSELATEAFF. Written as DNA, the CDR3 is TGCGCCAGCAGTGAGTTGGCGACTGAAGCTTTCTTT.